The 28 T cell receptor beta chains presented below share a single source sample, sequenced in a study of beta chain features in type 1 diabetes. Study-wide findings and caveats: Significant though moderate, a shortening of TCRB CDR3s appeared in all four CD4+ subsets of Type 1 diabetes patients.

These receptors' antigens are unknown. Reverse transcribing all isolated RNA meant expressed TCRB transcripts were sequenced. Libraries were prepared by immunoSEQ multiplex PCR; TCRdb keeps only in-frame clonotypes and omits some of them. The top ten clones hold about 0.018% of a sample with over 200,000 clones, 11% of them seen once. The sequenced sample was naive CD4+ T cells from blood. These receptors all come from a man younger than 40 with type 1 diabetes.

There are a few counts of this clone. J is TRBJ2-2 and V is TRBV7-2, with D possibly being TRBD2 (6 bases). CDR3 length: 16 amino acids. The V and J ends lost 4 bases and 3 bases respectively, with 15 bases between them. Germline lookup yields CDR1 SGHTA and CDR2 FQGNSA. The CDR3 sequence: CASSYVWAGYTGELFF. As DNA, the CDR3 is TGTGCCAGCAGCTACGTTTGGGCGGGGTACACCGGGGAGCTGTTTTTT.

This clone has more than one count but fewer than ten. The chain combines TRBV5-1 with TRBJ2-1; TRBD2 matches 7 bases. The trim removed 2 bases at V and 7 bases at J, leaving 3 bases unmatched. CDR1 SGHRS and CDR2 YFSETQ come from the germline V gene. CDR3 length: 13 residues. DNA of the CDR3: TGCGCCAGCAGCTTTCTGGGGGGGAATGAGCAGTTCTTC. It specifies CASSFLGGNEQFF.

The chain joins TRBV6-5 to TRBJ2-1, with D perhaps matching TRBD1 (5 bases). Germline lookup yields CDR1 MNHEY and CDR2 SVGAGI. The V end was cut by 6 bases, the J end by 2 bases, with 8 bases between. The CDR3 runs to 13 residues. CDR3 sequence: CASRLGAYNEQFF. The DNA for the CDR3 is TGTGCCAGCAGATTAGGGGCCTACAATGAGCAGTTCTTC.

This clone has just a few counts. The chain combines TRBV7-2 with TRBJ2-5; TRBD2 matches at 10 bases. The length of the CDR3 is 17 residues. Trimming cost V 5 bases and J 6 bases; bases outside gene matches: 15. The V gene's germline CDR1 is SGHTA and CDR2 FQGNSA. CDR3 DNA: TGTGCCAGCAGCCCCCAGACTAGCGGGTACCTTCTGAAGACCCAGTACTTC. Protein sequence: CASSPQTSGYLLKTQYF.

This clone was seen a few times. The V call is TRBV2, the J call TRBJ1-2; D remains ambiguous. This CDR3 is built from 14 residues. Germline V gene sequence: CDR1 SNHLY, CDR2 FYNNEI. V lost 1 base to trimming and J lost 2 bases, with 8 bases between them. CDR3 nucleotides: TGTGCCAGCAGTGAAGGGGCCGGCAACTATGGCTACACCTTC. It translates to CASSEGAGNYGYTF.

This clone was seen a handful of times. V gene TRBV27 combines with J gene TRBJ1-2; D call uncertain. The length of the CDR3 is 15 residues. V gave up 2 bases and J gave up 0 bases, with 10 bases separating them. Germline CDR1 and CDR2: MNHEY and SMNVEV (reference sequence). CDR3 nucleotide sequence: TGTGCCAGCAGTTTAATCGGGGAAGCTAACTATGGCTACACCTTC. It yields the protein CASSLIGEANYGYTF.

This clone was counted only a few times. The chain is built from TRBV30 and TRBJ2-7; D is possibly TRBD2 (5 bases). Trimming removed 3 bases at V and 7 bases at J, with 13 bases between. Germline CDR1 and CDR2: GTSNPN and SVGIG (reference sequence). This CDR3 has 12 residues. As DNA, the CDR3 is TGTGCCTGGAGCGGTCCCGGGGAAGAGCAGTACTTC. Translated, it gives CAWSGPGEEQYF.

The CDR3 DNA sequence: TGTGCCAGCAGTCTCACCGGTGACAGGGGCTATGGCTACACCTTC. Translating it yields CASSLTGDRGYGYTF. This rearrangement joins TRBV25-1 to TRBJ1-2; 8 bases align to TRBD1. From germline, CDR1 is MGHDK and CDR2 SYGVNS. CDR3 length: 15 amino acids. V shed 5 bases, J shed 4 bases, and the junction held 9 bases outside the gene matches.

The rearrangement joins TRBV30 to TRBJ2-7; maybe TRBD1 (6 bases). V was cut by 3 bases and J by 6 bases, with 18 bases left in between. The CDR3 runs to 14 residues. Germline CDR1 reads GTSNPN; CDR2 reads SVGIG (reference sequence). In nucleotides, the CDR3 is TGTGCCTGGAGCCGGGACAATACTGGATTCGAGCAGTACTTC. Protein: CAWSRDNTGFEQYF.

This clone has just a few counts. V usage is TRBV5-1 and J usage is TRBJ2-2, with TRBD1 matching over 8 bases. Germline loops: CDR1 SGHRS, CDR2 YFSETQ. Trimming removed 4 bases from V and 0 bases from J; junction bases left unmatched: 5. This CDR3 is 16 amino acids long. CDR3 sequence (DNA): TGCGCCAGCAGCGAAGGACAGGGATCGAACACCGGGGAGCTGTTTTTT. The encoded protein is CASSEGQGSNTGELFF.

CDR3 sequence: CASSQDIRWSRRYTF. The CDR3 DNA follows: TGCGCCAGCAGCCAAGATATAAGGTGGAGTAGGCGCTACACCTTC. The chain has TRBV4-3 and TRBJ1-2; D uncertain. V lost 0 bases and J lost 9, with 17 bases in between. CDR3 length equals 15 residues. The germline V gene has CDR1 LGHNA and CDR2 YSLEER.

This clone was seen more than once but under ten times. CDR3 region: CASSRAGIHGYTF. As DNA, the CDR3 is TGTGCCAGCAGTCGGGCCGGGATTCATGGCTACACCTTC. The chain is built from TRBV6-5 and TRBJ1-2; unclear D gene. Between the trimmed V and J ends, which lost 5 bases and 6 bases, there was a span of 13 bases. CDR3 length: 13 amino acids. Germline V gene lookup returns CDR1 MNHEY and CDR2 SVGAGI.

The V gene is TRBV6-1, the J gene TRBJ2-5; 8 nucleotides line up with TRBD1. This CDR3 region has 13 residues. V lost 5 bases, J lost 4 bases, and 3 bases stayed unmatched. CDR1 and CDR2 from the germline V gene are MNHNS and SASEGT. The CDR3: CASSKQGGETQYF. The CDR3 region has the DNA TGTGCCAGCAGTAAACAGGGGGGAGAGACCCAGTACTTC.

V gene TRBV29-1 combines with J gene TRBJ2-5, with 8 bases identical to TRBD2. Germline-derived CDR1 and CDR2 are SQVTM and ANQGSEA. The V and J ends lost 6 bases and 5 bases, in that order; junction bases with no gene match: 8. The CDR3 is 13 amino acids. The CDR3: CSVTGGAGETQYF. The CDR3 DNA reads TGCAGCGTGACCGGGGGGGCCGGGGAGACCCAGTACTTC.

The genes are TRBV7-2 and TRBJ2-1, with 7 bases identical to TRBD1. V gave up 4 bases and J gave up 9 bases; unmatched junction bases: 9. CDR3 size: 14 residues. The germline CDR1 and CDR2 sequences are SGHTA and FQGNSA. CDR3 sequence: CASSSLTGTGEQFF. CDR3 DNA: TGTGCCAGCAGCTCCCTGACAGGGACGGGTGAGCAGTTCTTC.

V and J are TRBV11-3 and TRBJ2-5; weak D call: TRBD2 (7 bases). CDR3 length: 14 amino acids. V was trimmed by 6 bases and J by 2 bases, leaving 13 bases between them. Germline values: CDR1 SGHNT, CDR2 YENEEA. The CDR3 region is CASSSRGAQETQYF. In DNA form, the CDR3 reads TGTGCCAGCAGTTCCCGGGGGGCTCAAGAGACCCAGTACTTC.

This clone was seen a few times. CDR3 nucleotide sequence: TGTGCCAGCAGCTCCACCCAGGACAGTGGAGGCTACACCTTC. Its protein is CASSSTQDSGGYTF. The V call is TRBV7-2, the J call TRBJ1-2, with a tentative D call TRBD1 (6 bases). This CDR3 is 14 amino acids long. V gave up 4 bases and J gave up 8 bases, with 17 bases separating them. Germline V gene lookup returns CDR1 SGHTA and CDR2 FQGNSA.

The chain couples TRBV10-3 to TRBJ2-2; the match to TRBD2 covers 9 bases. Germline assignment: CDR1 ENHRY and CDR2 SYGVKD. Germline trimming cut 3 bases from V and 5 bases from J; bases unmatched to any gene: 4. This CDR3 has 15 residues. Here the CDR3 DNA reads TGTGCCATCAGTGATCCTAGCGGGGTTACCGGGGAGCTGTTTTTT. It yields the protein CAISDPSGVTGELFF.

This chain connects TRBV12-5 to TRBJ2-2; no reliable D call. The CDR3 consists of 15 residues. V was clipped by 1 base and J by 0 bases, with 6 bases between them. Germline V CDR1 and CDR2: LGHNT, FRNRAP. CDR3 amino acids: CASGLAVANTGELFF. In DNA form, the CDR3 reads TGTGCTAGTGGTTTGGCAGTCGCGAACACCGGGGAGCTGTTTTTT.

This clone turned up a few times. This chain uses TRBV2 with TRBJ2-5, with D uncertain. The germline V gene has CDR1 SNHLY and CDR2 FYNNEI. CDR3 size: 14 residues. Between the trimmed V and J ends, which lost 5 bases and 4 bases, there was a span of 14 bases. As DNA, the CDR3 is TGTGCCAGCAGTTTCGGTCGAATCGGAGAGACCCAGTACTTC. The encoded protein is CASSFGRIGETQYF.

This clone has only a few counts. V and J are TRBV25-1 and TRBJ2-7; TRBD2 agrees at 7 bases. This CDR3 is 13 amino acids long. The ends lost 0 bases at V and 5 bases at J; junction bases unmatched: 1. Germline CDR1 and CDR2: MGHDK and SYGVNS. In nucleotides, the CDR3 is TGTGCCAGCAGTGAATATGCGGGGGACGAGCAGTACTTC. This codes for CASSEYAGDEQYF.

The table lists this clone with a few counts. The CDR3 region is CSVAQSVSTDTQYF. In DNA, the CDR3 is TGCAGCGTTGCGCAATCGGTGTCCACAGATACGCAGTATTTT. The J gene is TRBJ2-3, the V gene TRBV29-1; D remains unclear. Germline-derived CDR1 and CDR2 are SQVTM and ANQGSEA. This CDR3 contains 14 residues. V was pared by 4 bases and J by 2 bases, with 13 bases between.

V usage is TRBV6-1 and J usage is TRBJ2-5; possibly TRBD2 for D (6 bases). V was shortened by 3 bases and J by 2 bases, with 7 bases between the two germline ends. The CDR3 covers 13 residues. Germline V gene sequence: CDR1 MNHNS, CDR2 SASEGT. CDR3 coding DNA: TGTGCCAGCAGTGAGCGGGATCAAGAGACCCAGTACTTC. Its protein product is CASSERDQETQYF.

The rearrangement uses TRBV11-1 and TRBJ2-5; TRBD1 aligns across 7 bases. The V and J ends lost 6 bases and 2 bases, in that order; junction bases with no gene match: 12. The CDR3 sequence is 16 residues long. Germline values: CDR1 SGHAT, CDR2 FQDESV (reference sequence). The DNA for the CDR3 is TGTGCCAGCAGGCTGCTAGGGGGCCCTATTCAAGAGACCCAGTACTTC. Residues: CASRLLGGPIQETQYF.

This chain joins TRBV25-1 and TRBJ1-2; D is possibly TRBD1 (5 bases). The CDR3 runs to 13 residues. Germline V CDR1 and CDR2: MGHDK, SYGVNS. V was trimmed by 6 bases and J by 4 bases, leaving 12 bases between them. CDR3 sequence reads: CASSDSQVYGYTF. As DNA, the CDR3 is TGTGCCAGCAGCGACAGCCAAGTCTATGGCTACACCTTC.

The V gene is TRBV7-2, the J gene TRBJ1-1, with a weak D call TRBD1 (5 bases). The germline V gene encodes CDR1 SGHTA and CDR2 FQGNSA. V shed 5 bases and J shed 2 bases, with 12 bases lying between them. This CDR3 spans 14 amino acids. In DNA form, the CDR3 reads TGTGCCAGCAGCGCGGGACGGATCAACACTGAAGCTTTCTTT. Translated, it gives CASSAGRINTEAFF.

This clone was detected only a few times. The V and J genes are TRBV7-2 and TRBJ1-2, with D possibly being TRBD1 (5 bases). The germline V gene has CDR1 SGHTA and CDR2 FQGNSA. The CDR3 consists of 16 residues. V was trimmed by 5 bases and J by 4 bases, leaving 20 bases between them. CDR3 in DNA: TGTGCCAGCAGCCTTAAGGCGGGGCCTTTCGGCTATGGCTACACCTTC. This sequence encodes CASSLKAGPFGYGYTF.

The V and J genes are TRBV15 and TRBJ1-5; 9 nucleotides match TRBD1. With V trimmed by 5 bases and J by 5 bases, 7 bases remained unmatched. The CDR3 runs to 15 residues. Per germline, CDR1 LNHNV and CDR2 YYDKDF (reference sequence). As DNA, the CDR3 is TGTGCCACCAGCGTATCACAGGGGGCCTATCAGCCCCAGCATTTT. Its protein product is CATSVSQGAYQPQHF. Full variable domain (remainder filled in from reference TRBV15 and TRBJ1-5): DAMVIQNPRYQVTQFGKPVTLSCSQTLNHNVMYWYQQKSSQAPKLLFHYYDKDFNNEADTPDNFQSRRPNTSFCFLDIRSPGLGDTAMYLCATSVSQGAYQPQHFGDGTRLSIL.